These 12 T cell receptor beta chains came from one sample sequenced in a study of T cells after yellow fever vaccination. TCRdb reprocessed the 5' RACE reads via MiXCR and lists one record per CDR3 protein. This sample has some 350,000 distinct CDR3 sequences, with 8.7% found just once. This specimen consisted of PBMCs, obtained on the day of the first yellow fever vaccination. These TCRs come from a man younger than 30 who received the YFV17D yellow fever vaccine.

CDR3 in DNA: TGTGCCAGCAGTTACGGCAGGGACACTGAAGCTTTCTTT. Amino acids: CASSYGRDTEAFF. V and J are TRBV6-5 and TRBJ1-1, with D perhaps TRBD1 (5 bases). In germline, CDR1 is MNHEY, CDR2 SVGAGI. The V and J ends lost 2 bases and 3 bases respectively, with 7 bases between them. The CDR3 length is 13 residues.

This chain uses TRBV6-1 with TRBJ1-5; 12 positions match TRBD1. The CDR3 spans 15 residues. J lost 7 bases, V lost 6 bases, and 7 bases had no gene match. Germline V gene data show CDR1 as MNHNS and CDR2 as SASEGT. CDR3: CASRLGQGALQPQHF. CDR3 nucleotides: TGTGCCAGCAGATTGGGACAGGGGGCGTTACAGCCCCAGCATTTT.

In the case of this clonotype: The germline gene is not matched at one end of the junction; a read error may be the cause. The genes are TRBV5-4 and TRBJ1-2; D ambiguous. This CDR3 has 13 amino acids. Germline assignment: CDR1 SGHNT and CDR2 YYREEE (reference sequence). The chain's CDR3 is CASTLDGFYGYTF. The CDR3 DNA reads as TGTGCCAGCACCTTGGACGGATTCTATGGCTACACCTTC.

In this sample, this clonotype turned up a few times. The V and J genes are TRBV7-2 and TRBJ1-4, with D possibly TRBD1 on 5 matching bases. In germline, CDR1 is SGHTA, CDR2 FQGNSA. This CDR3 has 15 amino acids. V was cut by 4 bases and J by 8 bases, with 17 bases left in between. As DNA, the CDR3 is TGTGCCAGCAGCTCCAACGGGGGAAGTAGGGAAAAACTGTTTTTT. Amino acid sequence: CASSSNGGSREKLFF.

This clonotype was seen at least ten times. The V gene is TRBV5-4, the J gene TRBJ2-1, with no clear D. This CDR3 spans 11 amino acids. Germline-derived CDR1 and CDR2 are SGHNT and YYREEE (reference sequence). Trimming took off 0 bases at V and 7 bases at J, with 2 bases between the two ends. The chain's CDR3 is CASSLENEQFF. The CDR3 DNA reads as TGTGCCAGCAGCTTGGAGAATGAGCAGTTCTTC.

The chain employs TRBV11-1 and TRBJ2-7; maybe TRBD2 (6 bases). V lost 2 bases to trimming and J lost 3 bases, with 11 bases between them. The CDR3 is 14 residues long. Germline V gene data show CDR1 as SGHAT and CDR2 as FQDESV (reference sequence). Here the CDR3 reads CASSLRGGGYEQYF. The DNA of the CDR3 is TGTGCCAGCAGCTTAAGGGGAGGAGGCTACGAGCAGTACTTC. The complete variable domain, with remaining parts taken from reference TRBV11-1 and TRBJ2-7, reads EAEVAQSPRYKITEKSQAVAFWCDPISGHATLYWYRQILGQGPELLVQFQDESVVDDSQLPKDRFSAERLKGVDSTLKIQPAELGDSAMYLCASSLRGGGYEQYFGPGTRLTVT.

This chain uses TRBV7-2 with TRBJ2-5; D may be TRBD2 (5 bases). CDR1 and CDR2 (germline): SGHTA, FQGNSA. The CDR3 sequence is 13 residues long. The germline V and J ends were trimmed by 5 bases and 0 bases, with 7 bases remaining between them. CDR3 in DNA: TGTGCCAGCAGCCCGGACTACCAAGAGACCCAGTACTTC. Its translation is CASSPDYQETQYF. The full variable domain, rest sourced from reference TRBV7-2 and TRBJ2-5, is GAGVSQSPSNKVTEKGKDVELRCDPISGHTALYWYRQSLGQGLEFLIYFQGNSAPDKSGLPSDRFSAERTGGSVSTLTIQRTQQEDSAVYLCASSPDYQETQYFGPGTRLLVL.

The chain recombines TRBV20-1 with TRBJ2-3; TRBD1 matches at 11 bases. Trimming removed 6 bases from V and 3 bases from J; junction bases left unmatched: 5. CDR1 is DFQATT and CDR2 is SNEGSKA in the germline V gene (reference sequence). The CDR3 consists of 14 residues. This chain's CDR3 is CSAQDRGLTDTQYF. The CDR3 DNA follows: TGCAGTGCCCAGGACAGGGGGCTTACAGATACGCAGTATTTT.

A few counts support this clonotype. The chain uses TRBV7-9 and TRBJ2-7, with D hard to call. CDR1 and CDR2 from the germline V gene are SEHNR and FQNEAQ (reference sequence). Deletions cut 6 bases from V and 6 bases from J, with 9 bases between. The CDR3 loop spans 11 amino acids. CDR3 protein: CASSDAGEQYV. The CDR3 DNA is TGTGCCAGCAGTGACGCCGGCGAGCAGTACGTC.

Only a few counts were recorded for this clonotype. J is TRBJ2-3 and V is TRBV10-3; 9 bases agree with TRBD1. The CDR3 runs to 14 residues. The germline gives CDR1 ENHRY, CDR2 SYGVKD. V lost 4 bases to trimming and J lost 6 bases; unmatched junction nucleotides: 5. For the CDR3, the DNA is TGTGCCATCAGTGGGGGGACAGGGTTGGATACGCAGTATTTT. Protein: CAISGGTGLDTQYF.

This chain links TRBV11-2 with TRBJ2-7, with D tentatively TRBD1 or TRBD2 (6 bases each). CDR3 length: 14 amino acids. The ends were cut back, 6 bases at V and 3 bases at J, with 15 bases in the middle. Germline CDR1 is SGHAT and CDR2 is FQNNGV. CDR3 amino acids: CASSPFGGHYEQYV. CDR3 sequence (DNA): TGTGCCAGCAGTCCCTTCGGGGGCCACTACGAGCAGTACGTC.

The chain joins TRBV6-5 to TRBJ1-2; a possible D gene is TRBD1 (5 bases). This CDR3 region has 14 residues. V shed 0 bases and J shed 4 bases, with 9 bases lying between them. The germline CDR1 and CDR2 sequences are MNHEY and SVGAGI. The CDR3 region has the DNA TGTGCCAGCAGTTACTCGGGGGATCCCTATGGCTACACCTTC. Amino acids: CASSYSGDPYGYTF.